The 8 T cell receptor beta chains given below trace back to one sample, sequenced in a study of metastatic and nonmetastatic thyroid tumors. TCRdb re-analyzed the PCR reads through MiXCR. The sample shows some 46,000 clones, more than 20% of them seen only once. The entire patient cohort was treatment-naive prior to thyroid surgery. The sample taken for sequencing was blood. These receptors all stem from a male donor with papillary thyroid cancer or a benign thyroid nodule (not recorded which). Some clones in this sample may be carry-over from other donors' samples.

This clone was picked up many times. The gene calls are TRBV11-2 and TRBJ2-1, with D perhaps TRBD2 (5 bases). CDR3 length: 17 amino acids. Germline CDR1 and CDR2: SGHAT and FQNNGV. Trimming pared 0 bases from V and 4 bases from J, leaving 16 bases between. The CDR3 protein is CASSLDPLAPTYNEQFF. The CDR3 region has the DNA TGTGCCAGCAGCTTAGATCCCCTAGCCCCTACTTACAATGAGCAGTTCTTC. Full variable domain (remainder filled in from reference TRBV11-2 and TRBJ2-1): EAGVAQSPRYKIIEKRQSVAFWCNPISGHATLYWYQQILGQGPKLLIQFQNNGVVDDSQLPKDRFSAERLKGVDSTLKIQPAKLEDSAVYLCASSLDPLAPTYNEQFFGPGTRLTVL.

The chain employs TRBV6-1 and TRBJ2-7; 9 bases map to TRBD1. The CDR3 sequence is 15 residues long. J was trimmed by 2 bases and V by 5 bases; bases with no gene match: 7. Germline CDR1 and CDR2: MNHNS and SASEGT. The CDR3 region is CASSTSGTGPYEQYF. DNA of the CDR3: TGTGCCAGCAGTACCTCCGGGACAGGGCCCTACGAGCAGTACTTC.

This clone was detected only a few times. The rearrangement links TRBV24-1 to TRBJ1-5; D may be TRBD1 (5 bases). The germline V gene has CDR1 KGHDR and CDR2 SFDVKD. This CDR3 is 12 amino acids long. Trimming cost V 5 bases and J 9 bases, with 10 bases left between them. Here the CDR3 reads CATSATGTPQHF. For the CDR3, the DNA is TGTGCCACCAGTGCGACCGGGACGCCCCAGCATTTT.

At least ten counts were recorded for this clone. The genes are TRBV7-9 and TRBJ2-7; no firm D call. The CDR3 is made up of 14 amino acids. Germline V lookup: CDR1 SEHNR, CDR2 FQNEAQ (reference sequence). Trimming pared 1 base from V and 2 bases from J, leaving 9 bases between. The chain's CDR3 is CASSLENQPYEQYF. In DNA, the CDR3 is TGTGCCAGCAGCTTAGAGAATCAACCCTACGAGCAGTACTTC.

This clone occurred many times. The V gene is TRBV2, the J gene TRBJ1-1, with D possibly TRBD1 on 6 matching bases. Trimming shortened V by 4 bases and J by 0 bases, and 9 bases separated the two germline ends. The germline gives CDR1 SNHLY, CDR2 FYNNEI. The CDR3 loop spans 14 amino acids. The CDR3 bases are TGTGCCAGCAGTGCCCGGGACATGAACACTGAAGCTTTCTTT. It encodes CASSARDMNTEAFF.

The rearrangement links TRBV6-2 or TRBV6-3 to TRBJ2-7; weak D call: TRBD1 (5 bases). The germline V gene encodes CDR1 MNHEY and CDR2 SVGEGT. The CDR3 spans 13 residues. The V end was cut by 4 bases, the J end by 6 bases, with 13 bases between. The CDR3 here is CASSWQGGSEQYF. For the CDR3, the DNA is TGTGCCAGCAGTTGGCAGGGCGGTAGCGAGCAGTACTTC.

This clone has a count of ten or more. This chain connects TRBV5-1 to TRBJ2-3, with 7 bases identical to TRBD1. The CDR3 totals 14 residues. The V gene end was trimmed by 4 bases and the J gene end by 5 bases; junction bases not matched to a gene: 7. CDR1 is SGHRS, CDR2 YFSETQ, per germline. The CDR3 reads CASSLGQVLDTQYF. CDR3 DNA: TGCGCCAGCAGCCTCGGACAGGTCTTAGATACGCAGTATTTT. Filled out from reference TRBV5-1 and TRBJ2-3, the complete variable domain reads KAGVTQTPRYLIKTRGQQVTLSCSPISGHRSVSWYQQTPGQGLQFLFEYFSETQRNKGNFPGRFSGRQFSNSRSEMNVSTLELGDSALYLCASSLGQVLDTQYFGPGTRLTVL.

V and J are TRBV19 and TRBJ2-7, with 9 bases matching TRBD2. Trimming removed 5 bases from V and 12 bases from J; junction bases left unmatched: 20. Germline values: CDR1 LNHDA, CDR2 SQIVND (reference sequence). The CDR3 loop spans 16 amino acids. The CDR3, as DNA: TGTGCCAGTAGTGAAAAGAGCGGACTAGCGCCTAGGGTTCTGTACTTC. Its protein is CASSEKSGLAPRVLYF.